This T cell receptor (beta chain) was captured in a study of blood T cell repertoires in COVID-19. CDR1 is MNHEY, CDR2 SVGAGI, per germline. CDR3 length: 12 residues. Sequenced by immunoSEQ multiplex PCR; TCRdb stores in-frame clones only, minus some. The sample consists of about 74,000 clones, less than 95% of them appearing once. Points on this clone: An end of the junction does not agree with germline; a read error may underlie this.

The source material was peripheral blood. The sequence was collected from a woman aged 45-59 years in a cohort sampled during active COVID-19. The chain employs TRBV6-5 and TRBJ2-1; TRBD2 might be the D (5 bases). CDR3 in amino acids: CATGGGYKEQFF. The CDR3 bases are TGTGCCACCGGAGGAGGATACAAGGAGCAGTTCTTC.